This T cell receptor (beta chain) was captured by sequencing in a study of shared clonotypes between healthy human individuals. Study-level results: Generally, naive subsets came out with larger estimated richness than memory subsets. The represented genetic and exposure-history diversity was limited by the small number of donors. Of the naive CD4 clonotypes, approximately 5% were shared across several donors. Only blood was sampled; tissue repertoires likely differ.

Method: immunoSEQ multiplex PCR; TCRdb's copy keeps in-frame clones and lacks some. The sample shows around 2,000,000 clones, around 93% of them seen only once. As defined, naive CD8 cells were CD45RO-negative and positively selected for CCR7, with terminally differentiated effector memory CD45RA+ cells excluded. V was cut by 4 bases and J by 8 bases, with 17 bases left in between. Germline V gives CDR1 LNHDA, CDR2 SQIVND (reference sequence). The CDR3 covers 14 residues. About this clone itself: Its antigen is undetermined.

The clonotype originates from a man aged 18 to 30 in good health. Some clones in this sample may be carry-over from other donors' samples. V is TRBV19 and J is TRBJ1-2, with D maybe TRBD1 (6 bases). The sequenced material came from naive CD8+ T cells from PBMCs. The CDR3 here is CASSTQGYLGGYTF. In DNA, the CDR3 is TGTGCCAGTAGTACACAGGGTTATTTGGGCGGCTACACCTTC.